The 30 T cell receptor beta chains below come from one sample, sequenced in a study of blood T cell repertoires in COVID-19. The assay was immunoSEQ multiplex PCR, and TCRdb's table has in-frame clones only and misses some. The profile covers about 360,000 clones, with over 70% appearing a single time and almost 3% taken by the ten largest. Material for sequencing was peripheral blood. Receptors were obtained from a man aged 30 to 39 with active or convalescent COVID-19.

CDR3 nucleotides: TGTGCCAGCAGTTACCGAGGAACCTCCTACGAGCAGTACTTC. This gives the protein CASSYRGTSYEQYF. The V and J genes are TRBV28 and TRBJ2-7; D gene unclear. CDR1 is MDHEN, CDR2 SYDVKM, per germline. The V end lost 4 bases, the J end lost 0 bases, and 10 bases lay between the germline ends. The CDR3 is 14 residues long.

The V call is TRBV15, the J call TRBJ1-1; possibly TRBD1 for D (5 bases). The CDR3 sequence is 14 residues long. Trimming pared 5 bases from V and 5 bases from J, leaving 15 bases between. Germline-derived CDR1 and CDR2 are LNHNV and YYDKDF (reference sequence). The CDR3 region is CATSRSRGLTEAFF. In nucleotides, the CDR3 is TGTGCCACCAGCCGAAGTAGGGGTTTGACTGAAGCTTTCTTT.

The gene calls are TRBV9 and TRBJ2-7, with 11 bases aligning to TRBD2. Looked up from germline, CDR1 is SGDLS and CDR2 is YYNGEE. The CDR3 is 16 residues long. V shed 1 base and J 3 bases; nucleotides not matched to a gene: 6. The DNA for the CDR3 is TGTGCCAGCAGCGTATCCGGGACTAGCGGTGACTACGAGCAGTACTTC. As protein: CASSVSGTSGDYEQYF.

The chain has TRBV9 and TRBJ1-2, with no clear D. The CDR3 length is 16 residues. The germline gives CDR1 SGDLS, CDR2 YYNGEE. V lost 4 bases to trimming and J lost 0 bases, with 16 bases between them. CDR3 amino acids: CASSPRAGLANYGYTF. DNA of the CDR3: TGTGCCAGCAGCCCCCGAGCGGGTTTGGCTAACTATGGCTACACCTTC.

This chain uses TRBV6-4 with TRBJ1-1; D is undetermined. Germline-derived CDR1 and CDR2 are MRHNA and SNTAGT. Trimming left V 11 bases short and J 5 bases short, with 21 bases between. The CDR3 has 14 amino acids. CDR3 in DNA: TGTGCCCGCCACGTAGCGGGGTTGAGGACTGAAGCTTTCTTT. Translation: CARHVAGLRTEAFF.

The CDR3 DNA sequence: TGCGCCAGCAGCCAAGATTCGGGGCTAGCGCGTGGGAGGCACTACGAGCAGTACTTC. It codes for CASSQDSGLARGRHYEQYF. This sequence joins TRBV4-3 and TRBJ2-7, with a weak D call TRBD2 (6 bases). The CDR3 has 19 residues. Germline assignment: CDR1 LGHNA and CDR2 YSLEER. Trimming removed 0 bases at V and 3 bases at J, with 24 bases between.

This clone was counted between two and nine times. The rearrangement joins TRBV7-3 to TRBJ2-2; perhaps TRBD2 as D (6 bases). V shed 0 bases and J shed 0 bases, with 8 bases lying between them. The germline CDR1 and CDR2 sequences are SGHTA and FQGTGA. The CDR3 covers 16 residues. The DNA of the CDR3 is TGTGCCAGCAGCTTAACGTCGGGAGCGAACACCGGGGAGCTGTTTTTT. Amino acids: CASSLTSGANTGELFF. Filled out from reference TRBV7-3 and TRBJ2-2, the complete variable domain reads GAGVSQTPSNKVTEKGKYVELRCDPISGHTALYWYRQSLGQGPEFLIYFQGTGAADDSGLPNDRFFAVRPEGSVSTLKIQRTERGDSAVYLCASSLTSGANTGELFFGEGSRLTVL.

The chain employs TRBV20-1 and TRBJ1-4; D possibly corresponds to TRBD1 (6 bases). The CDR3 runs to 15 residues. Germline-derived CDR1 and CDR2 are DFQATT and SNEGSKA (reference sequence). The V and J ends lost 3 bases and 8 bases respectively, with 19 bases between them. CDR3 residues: CSASRWRGGGEKLFF. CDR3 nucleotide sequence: TGCAGTGCTAGTCGGTGGAGGGGGGGAGGAGAAAAACTGTTTTTT.

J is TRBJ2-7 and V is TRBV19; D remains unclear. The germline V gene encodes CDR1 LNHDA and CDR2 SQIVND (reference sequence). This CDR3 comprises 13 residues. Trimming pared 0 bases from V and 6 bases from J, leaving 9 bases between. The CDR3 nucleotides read TGTGCCAGTAGTATAGACTCACGAGGCGAGCAGTACTTC. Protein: CASSIDSRGEQYF.

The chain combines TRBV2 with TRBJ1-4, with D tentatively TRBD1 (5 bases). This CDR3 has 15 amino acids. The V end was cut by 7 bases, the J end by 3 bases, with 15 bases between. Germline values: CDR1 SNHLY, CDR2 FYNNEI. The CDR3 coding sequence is TGTGCCAGCAAATCAGGGTGGTTGGCTAATGAAAAACTGTTTTTT. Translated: CASKSGWLANEKLFF.

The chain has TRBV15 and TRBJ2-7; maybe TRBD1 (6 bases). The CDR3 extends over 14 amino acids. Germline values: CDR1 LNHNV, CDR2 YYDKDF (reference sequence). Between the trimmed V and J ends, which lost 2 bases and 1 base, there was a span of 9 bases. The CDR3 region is CATSRQGQSYEQYF. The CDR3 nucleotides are TGTGCCACCAGCAGACAAGGACAGTCCTACGAGCAGTACTTC.

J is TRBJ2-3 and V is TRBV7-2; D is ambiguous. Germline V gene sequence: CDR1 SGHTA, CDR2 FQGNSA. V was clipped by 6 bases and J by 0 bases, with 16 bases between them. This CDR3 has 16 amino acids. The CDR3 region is CASSPYLQLSTDTQYF. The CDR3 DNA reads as TGTGCCAGCAGTCCTTATTTACAGCTAAGCACAGATACGCAGTATTTT.

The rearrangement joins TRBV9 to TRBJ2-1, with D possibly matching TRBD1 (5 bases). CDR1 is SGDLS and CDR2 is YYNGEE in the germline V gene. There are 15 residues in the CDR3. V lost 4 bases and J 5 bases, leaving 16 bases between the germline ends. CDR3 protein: CASSPTASYNNEQFF. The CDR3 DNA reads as TGTGCCAGCAGCCCGACAGCATCTTATAACAATGAGCAGTTCTTC.

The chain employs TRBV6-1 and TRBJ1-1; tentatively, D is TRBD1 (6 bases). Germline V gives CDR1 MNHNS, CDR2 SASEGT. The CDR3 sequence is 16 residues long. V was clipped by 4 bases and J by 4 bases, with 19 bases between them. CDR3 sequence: CASSALQRGPSTEAFF. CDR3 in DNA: TGTGCCAGCAGTGCCCTTCAGCGGGGGCCCAGCACTGAAGCTTTCTTT.

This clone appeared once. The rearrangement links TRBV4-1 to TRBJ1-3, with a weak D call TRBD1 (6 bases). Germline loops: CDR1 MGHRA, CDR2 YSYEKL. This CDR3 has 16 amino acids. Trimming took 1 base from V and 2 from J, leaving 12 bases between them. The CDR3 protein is CASSQAGTGTGNTIYF. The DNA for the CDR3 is TGCGCCAGCAGCCAAGCGGGAACAGGGACTGGAAACACCATATATTTT.

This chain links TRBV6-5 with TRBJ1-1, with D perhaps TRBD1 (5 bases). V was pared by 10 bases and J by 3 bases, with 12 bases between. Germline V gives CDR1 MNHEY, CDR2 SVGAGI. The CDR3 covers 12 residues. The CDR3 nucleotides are TGTGCCACGGGGTGGGGGGACACTGAAGCTTTCTTT. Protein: CATGWGDTEAFF.

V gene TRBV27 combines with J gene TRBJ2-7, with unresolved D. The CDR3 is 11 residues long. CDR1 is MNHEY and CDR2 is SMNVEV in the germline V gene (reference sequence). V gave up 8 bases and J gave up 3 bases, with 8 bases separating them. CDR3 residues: CASGNNYEQYF. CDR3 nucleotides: TGTGCCAGCGGCAACAACTACGAGCAGTACTTC.

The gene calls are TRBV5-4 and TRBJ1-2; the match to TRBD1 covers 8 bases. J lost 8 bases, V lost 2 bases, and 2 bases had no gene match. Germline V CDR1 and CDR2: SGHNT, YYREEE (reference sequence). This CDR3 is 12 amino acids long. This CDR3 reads CASSFAGGGYTF. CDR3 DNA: TGTGCCAGCAGCTTTGCAGGGGGCGGCTACACCTTC.

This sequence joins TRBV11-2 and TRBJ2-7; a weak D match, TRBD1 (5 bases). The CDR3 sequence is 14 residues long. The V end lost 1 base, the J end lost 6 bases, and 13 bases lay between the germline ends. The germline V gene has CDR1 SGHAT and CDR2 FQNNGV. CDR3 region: CASSLVGRTSEQYF. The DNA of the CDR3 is TGTGCCAGCAGCTTAGTCGGCAGGACAAGCGAGCAGTACTTC.

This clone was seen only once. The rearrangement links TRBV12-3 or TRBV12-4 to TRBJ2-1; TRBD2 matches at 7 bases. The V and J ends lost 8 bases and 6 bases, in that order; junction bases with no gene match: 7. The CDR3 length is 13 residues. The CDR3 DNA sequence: TGTGCCAGCGGCCCAGGGAGGGCCAATGAGCAGTTCTTC. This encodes CASGPGRANEQFF.

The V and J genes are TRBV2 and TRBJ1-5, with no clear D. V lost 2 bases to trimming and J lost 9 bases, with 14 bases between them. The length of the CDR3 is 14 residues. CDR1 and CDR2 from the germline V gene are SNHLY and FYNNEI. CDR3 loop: CASSESGSYWPQHF. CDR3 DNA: TGTGCCAGCAGTGAAAGCGGGTCTTATTGGCCCCAGCATTTT.

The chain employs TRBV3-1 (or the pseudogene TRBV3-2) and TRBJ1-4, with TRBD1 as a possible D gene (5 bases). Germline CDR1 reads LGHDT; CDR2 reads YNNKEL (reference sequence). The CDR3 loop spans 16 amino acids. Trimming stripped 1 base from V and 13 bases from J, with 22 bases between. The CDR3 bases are TGTGCCAGCAGCCAAGGAGTCGGGTTGGGGAACGACAGACTGTTTTTT. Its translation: CASSQGVGLGNDRLFF.

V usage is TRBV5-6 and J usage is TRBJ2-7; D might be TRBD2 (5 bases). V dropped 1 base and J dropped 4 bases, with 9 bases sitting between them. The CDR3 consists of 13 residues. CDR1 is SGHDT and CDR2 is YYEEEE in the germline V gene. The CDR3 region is CASSLYSGYEQYF. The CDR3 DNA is TGTGCCAGCAGCTTGTATTCGGGATACGAGCAGTACTTC.

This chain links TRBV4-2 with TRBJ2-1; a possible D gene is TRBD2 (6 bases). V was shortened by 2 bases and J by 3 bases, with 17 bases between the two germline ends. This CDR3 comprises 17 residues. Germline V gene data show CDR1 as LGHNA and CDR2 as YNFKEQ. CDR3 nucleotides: TGTGCCAGCAGCCAACTCCCTGGAGGGAGGTTCTACAATGAGCAGTTCTTC. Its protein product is CASSQLPGGRFYNEQFF.

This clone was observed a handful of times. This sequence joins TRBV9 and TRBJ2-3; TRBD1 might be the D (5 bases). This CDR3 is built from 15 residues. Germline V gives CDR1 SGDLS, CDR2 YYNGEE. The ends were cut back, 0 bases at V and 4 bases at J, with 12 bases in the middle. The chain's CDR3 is CASSVEGALPDTQYF. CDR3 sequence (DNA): TGTGCCAGCAGCGTAGAAGGGGCCCTGCCAGATACGCAGTATTTT.

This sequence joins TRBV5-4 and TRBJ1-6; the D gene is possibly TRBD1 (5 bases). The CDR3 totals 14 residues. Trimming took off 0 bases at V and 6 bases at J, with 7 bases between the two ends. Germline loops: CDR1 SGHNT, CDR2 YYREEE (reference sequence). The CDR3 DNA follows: TGTGCCAGCAGCTTGGGGCAGGGTAATTCACCCCTCCACTTT. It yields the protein CASSLGQGNSPLHF.

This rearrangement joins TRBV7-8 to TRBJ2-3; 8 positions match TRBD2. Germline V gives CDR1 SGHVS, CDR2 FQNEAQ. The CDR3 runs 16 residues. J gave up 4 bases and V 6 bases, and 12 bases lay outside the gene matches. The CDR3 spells CASSPKRENRPDTQYF. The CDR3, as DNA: TGTGCCAGCAGTCCCAAGCGGGAGAACCGCCCAGATACGCAGTATTTT.

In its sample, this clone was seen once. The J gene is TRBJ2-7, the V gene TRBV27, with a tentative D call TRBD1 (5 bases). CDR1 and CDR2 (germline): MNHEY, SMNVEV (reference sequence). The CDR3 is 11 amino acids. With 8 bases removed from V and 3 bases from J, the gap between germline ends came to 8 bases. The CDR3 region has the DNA TGTGCCAGCTCCCAGGGCTACGAGCAGTACTTC. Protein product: CASSQGYEQYF.

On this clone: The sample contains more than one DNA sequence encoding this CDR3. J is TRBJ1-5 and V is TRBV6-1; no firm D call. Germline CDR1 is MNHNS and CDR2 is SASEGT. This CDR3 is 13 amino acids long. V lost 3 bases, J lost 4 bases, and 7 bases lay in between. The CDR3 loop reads CASSERRNQPQHF. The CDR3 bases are TGTGCCAGCAGTGAGAGGAGGAATCAGCCCCAGCATTTT.

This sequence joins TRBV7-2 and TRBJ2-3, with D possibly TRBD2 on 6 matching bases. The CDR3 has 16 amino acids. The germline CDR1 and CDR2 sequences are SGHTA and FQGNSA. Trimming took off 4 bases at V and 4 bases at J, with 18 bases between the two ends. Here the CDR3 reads CASSSSRLVPPDTQYF. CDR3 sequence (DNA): TGTGCCAGCAGCTCCTCCCGACTAGTCCCTCCAGATACGCAGTATTTT.